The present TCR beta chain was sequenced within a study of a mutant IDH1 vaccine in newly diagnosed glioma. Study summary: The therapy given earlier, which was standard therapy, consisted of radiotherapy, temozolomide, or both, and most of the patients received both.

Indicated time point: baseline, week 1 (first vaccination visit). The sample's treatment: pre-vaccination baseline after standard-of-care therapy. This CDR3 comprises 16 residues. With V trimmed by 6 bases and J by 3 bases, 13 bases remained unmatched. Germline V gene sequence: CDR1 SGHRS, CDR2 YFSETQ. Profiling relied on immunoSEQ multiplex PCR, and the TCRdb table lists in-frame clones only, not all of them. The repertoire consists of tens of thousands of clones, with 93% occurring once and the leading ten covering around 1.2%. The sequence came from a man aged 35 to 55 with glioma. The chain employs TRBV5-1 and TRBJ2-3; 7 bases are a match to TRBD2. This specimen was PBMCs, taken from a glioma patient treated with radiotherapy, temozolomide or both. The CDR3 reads CASTRGGGVQTDTQYF. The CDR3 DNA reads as TGCGCCAGCACTCGTGGCGGGGGAGTTCAGACAGATACGCAGTATTTT.